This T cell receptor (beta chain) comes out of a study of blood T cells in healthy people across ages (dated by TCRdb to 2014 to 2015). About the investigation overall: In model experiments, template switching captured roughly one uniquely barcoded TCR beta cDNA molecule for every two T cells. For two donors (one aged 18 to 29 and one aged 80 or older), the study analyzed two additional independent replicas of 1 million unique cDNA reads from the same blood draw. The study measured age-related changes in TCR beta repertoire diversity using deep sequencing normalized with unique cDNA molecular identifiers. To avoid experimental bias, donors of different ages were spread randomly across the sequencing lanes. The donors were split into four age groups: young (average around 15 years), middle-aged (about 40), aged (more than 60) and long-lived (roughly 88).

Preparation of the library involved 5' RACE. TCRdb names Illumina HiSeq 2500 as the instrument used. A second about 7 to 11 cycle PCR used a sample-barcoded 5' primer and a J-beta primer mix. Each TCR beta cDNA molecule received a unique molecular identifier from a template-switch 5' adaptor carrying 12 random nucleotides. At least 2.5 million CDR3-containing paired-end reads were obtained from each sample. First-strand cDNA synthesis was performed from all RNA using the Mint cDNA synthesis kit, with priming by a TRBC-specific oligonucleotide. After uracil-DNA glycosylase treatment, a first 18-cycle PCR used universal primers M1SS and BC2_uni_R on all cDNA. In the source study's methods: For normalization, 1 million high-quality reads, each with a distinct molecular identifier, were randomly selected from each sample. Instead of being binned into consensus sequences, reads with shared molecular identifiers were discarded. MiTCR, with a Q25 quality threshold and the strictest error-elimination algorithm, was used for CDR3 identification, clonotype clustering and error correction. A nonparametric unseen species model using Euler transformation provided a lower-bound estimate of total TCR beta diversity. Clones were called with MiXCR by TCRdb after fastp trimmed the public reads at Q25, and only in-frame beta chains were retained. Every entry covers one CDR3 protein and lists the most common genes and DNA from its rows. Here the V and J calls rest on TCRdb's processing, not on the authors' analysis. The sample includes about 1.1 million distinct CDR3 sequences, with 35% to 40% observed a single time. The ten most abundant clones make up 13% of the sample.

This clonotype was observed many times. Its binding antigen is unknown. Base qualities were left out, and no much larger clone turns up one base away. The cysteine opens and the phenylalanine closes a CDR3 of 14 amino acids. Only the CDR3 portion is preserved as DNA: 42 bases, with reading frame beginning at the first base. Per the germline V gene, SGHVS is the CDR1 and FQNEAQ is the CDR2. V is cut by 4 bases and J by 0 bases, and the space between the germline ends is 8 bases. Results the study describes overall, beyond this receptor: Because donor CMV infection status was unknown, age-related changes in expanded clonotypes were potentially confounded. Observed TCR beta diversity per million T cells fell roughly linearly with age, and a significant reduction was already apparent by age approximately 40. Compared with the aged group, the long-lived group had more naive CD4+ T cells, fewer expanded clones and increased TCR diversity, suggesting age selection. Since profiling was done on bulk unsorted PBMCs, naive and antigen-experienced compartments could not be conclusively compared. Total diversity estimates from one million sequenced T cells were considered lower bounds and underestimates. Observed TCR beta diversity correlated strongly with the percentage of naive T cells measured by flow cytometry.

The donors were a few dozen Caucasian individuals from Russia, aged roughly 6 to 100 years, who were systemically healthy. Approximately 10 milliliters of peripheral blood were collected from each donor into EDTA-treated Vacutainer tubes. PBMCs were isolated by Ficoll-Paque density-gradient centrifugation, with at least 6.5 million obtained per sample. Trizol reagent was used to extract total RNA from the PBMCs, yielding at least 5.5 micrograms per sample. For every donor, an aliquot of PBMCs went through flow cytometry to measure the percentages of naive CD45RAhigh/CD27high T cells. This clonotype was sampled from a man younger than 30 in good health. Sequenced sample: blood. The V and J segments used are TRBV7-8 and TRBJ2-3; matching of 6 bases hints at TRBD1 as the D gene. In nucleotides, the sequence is TGTGCCAGCAGCTGGACAGTTAGCACAGATACGCAGTATTTT. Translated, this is CASSWTVSTDTQYF.